This T cell receptor beta chain was profiled in a study of T cells in Graves' hyperthyroidism and ophthalmopathy. This clonotype was observed at least ten times. The antigen remains undetermined. Study-wide results and limits: Within blood appeared most thyroid clonotypes that had expanded above 0.001. The authors' 13 V-J model separated ophthalmopathy from stable hyperthyroidism.

TCR beta CDR3 regions were amplified from RNA transcripts. First-round RT-PCR with HTBI primers amplified the TCR CDR3 region. TCRdb reanalysed the multiplex PCR reads using MiXCR and keeps one entry per CDR3 protein. The table has some 510,000 distinct CDR3 sequences, more than 20% seen once; the top ten hold more than 20%. Across 18 months, stable Graves' hyperthyroidism was marked by no progression to ophthalmopathy. Each diagnosis was grounded in clinical symptoms, serum thyroxine and TRAb, thyroid ultrasound, and orbital computed tomography. Trimming cost V 3 bases and J 2 bases, with 7 bases left between them. This CDR3 comprises 13 residues. In germline, CDR1 is MDHEN, CDR2 SYDVKM.

Sequencing was performed on blood. V is TRBV28 and J is TRBJ1-2, with D unresolved. This receptor was identified in a young man with Graves' hyperthyroidism. CDR3 DNA: TGTGCCAGCAGTTTGAGGGTGAACTATGGCTACACCTTC. Translated: CASSLRVNYGYTF.